These 23 T cell receptor beta chains originate from one sample sequenced in a study of cytomegalovirus exposure and HLA in healthy donors. PCR was performed using 60 Vbeta and 13 Jbeta primers. Assay used: immunoSEQ multiplex PCR; TCRdb lists only in-frame clones, some missing. The data show approximately 110,000 clones, around 66% seen once. The sequenced sample was PBMCs. These receptors all come from a man between 18 and 35 years old in good health and CMV-seropositive.

V is TRBV5-1 and J is TRBJ1-6, with 9 bases aligning to TRBD1. The CDR3 extends over 15 amino acids. V lost 2 bases to trimming and J lost 14 bases; unmatched junction nucleotides: 11. Germline V gene sequence: CDR1 SGHRS, CDR2 YFSETQ. CDR3 nucleotide sequence: TGCGCCAGCAGCTTCACCGGGACAGGGTTGTGGACCCTCCACTTT. Amino acids: CASSFTGTGLWTLHF. Looking up the rest from reference TRBV5-1 and TRBJ1-6 gives the full variable domain: KAGVTQTPRYLIKTRGQQVTLSCSPISGHRSVSWYQQTPGQGLQFLFEYFSETQRNKGNFPGRFSGRQFSNSRSEMNVSTLELGDSALYLCASSFTGTGLWTLHFGNGTRLTVT.

CDR3 DNA: TGCGCCAGCAGCCATAACACCGGGGAGCTGTTTTTT. It specifies CASSHNTGELFF. The chain has TRBV10-2 and TRBJ2-2; no firm D call. Trimming shortened V by 6 bases and J by 2 bases, and 4 bases separated the two germline ends. This CDR3 contains 12 residues. Germline V CDR1 and CDR2: WSHSY, SAAADI.

The chain employs TRBV28 and TRBJ1-1; the D is unclear. Germline CDR1 MDHEN, CDR2 SYDVKM. The CDR3 contains 12 residues. Trimming removed 3 bases at V and 9 bases at J, with 11 bases between. The chain's CDR3 is CASSFTGSQAFF. CDR3 bases: TGTGCCAGCAGTTTCACGGGGAGTCAAGCTTTCTTT.

The sample holds many counts of this clone. The chain employs TRBV10-3 and TRBJ2-3; tentatively, D is TRBD1 (5 bases). The CDR3 runs to 10 residues. Trimming removed 10 bases from V and 6 bases from J, with 8 bases in between. Per germline, CDR1 ENHRY and CDR2 SYGVKD. The CDR3 loop is CATGIDTQYF. The CDR3 DNA follows: TGTGCCACAGGGATCGATACGCAGTATTTT.

This chain joins TRBV7-9 and TRBJ1-1; 7 bases map to TRBD1. The CDR3 length is 13 residues. The germline CDR1 and CDR2 sequences are SEHNR and FQNEAQ (reference sequence). The V and J ends lost 5 bases and 8 bases, in that order; junction bases with no gene match: 8. The CDR3 DNA reads TGTGCCAGCAGCGGACGGACAGGCCCAGAAGCTTTCTTT. It yields the protein CASSGRTGPEAFF. Full variable domain (rest looked up from reference TRBV7-9 and TRBJ1-1): DTGVSQNPRHKITKRGQNVTFRCDPISEHNRLYWYRQTLGQGPEFLTYFQNEAQLEKSRLLSDRFSAERPKGSFSTLEIQRTEQGDSAMYLCASSGRTGPEAFFGQGTRLTVV.

The V gene is TRBV28, the J gene TRBJ2-7; D not certain. CDR1 is MDHEN, CDR2 SYDVKM, per germline. This CDR3 region has 12 residues. The V end lost 8 bases, the J end lost 0 bases, and 8 bases lay between the germline ends. CDR3 bases: TGTGCCAGCCGCACAGCCTCCTACGAGCAGTACTTC. It translates to CASRTASYEQYF.

This chain uses TRBV2 with TRBJ1-6, with D tentatively TRBD1 (5 bases). The CDR3 consists of 13 residues. V was cut by 3 bases and J by 8 bases, with 8 bases left in between. Germline CDR1 and CDR2: SNHLY and FYNNEI. The CDR3 reads CASSDRAHSPLHF. In DNA, the CDR3 is TGTGCCAGCAGTGACAGGGCGCATTCACCCCTCCACTTT.

This clone has only a few counts. The chain carries TRBV5-5 and TRBJ1-5, with TRBD1 identical over 7 bases. The trim removed 4 bases at V and 4 bases at J, leaving 11 bases unmatched. Germline values: CDR1 SGHKS, CDR2 YYEKEE (reference sequence). This CDR3 has 16 residues. CDR3 loop: CASSPSGTEFNQPQHF. Here the CDR3 DNA reads TGTGCCAGCAGCCCATCCGGGACAGAGTTTAATCAGCCCCAGCATTTT.

This clone was detected once. The gene calls are TRBV7-9 and TRBJ2-1; 9 positions agree with TRBD1. After removal of 2 bases from V and 6 bases from J, the junction contained 14 bases not matched to a gene. The length of the CDR3 is 18 residues. Germline V gives CDR1 SEHNR, CDR2 FQNEAQ (reference sequence). As DNA, the CDR3 is TGTGCCAGCAGCTTACGGGGCTGGGGGACAGGGAAAACCAATGAGCAGTTCTTC. Amino acids: CASSLRGWGTGKTNEQFF.

The rearrangement uses TRBV19 and TRBJ2-3; TRBD2 agrees at 14 bases. J gave up 1 base and V 5 bases, and 17 bases lay outside the gene matches. Germline CDR1 and CDR2: LNHDA and SQIVND (reference sequence). This CDR3 comprises 21 residues. The CDR3 region is CASSPRLAGGRGHSGTDTQYF. DNA for the CDR3: TGTGCCAGTAGTCCCCGACTAGCGGGGGGGCGGGGTCATTCTGGCACAGATACGCAGTATTTT.

V and J are TRBV2 and TRBJ1-6; TRBD1 agrees at 9 bases. This CDR3 contains 16 residues. Germline-derived CDR1 and CDR2 are SNHLY and FYNNEI. Unmatched junction bases numbered 8, after V lost 5 bases and J lost 6 bases. CDR3 loop: CASSLRDRESNSPLHF. The CDR3 DNA reads TGTGCCAGCAGTCTCCGGGACAGGGAATCTAATTCACCCCTCCACTTT.

The J gene is TRBJ1-6, the V gene TRBV9, with 7 positions matching TRBD1. Germline lookup yields CDR1 SGDLS and CDR2 YYNGEE. CDR3 length: 13 residues. With 4 bases clipped from V and 7 bases from J, the junction kept 2 bases outside the gene matches. The CDR3 nucleotides are TGTGCCAGCAGCCAGGGACAGAATTCACCCCTCCACTTT. Its protein is CASSQGQNSPLHF.

The V and J genes are TRBV10-1 and TRBJ1-2, with D perhaps TRBD1 (5 bases). The V and J ends lost 4 bases and 5 bases respectively, with 8 bases between them. CDR3 length: 12 residues. From germline, CDR1 is WNHNN and CDR2 SYGVQD (reference sequence). The CDR3 sequence: CASSAGLYGYTF. DNA of the CDR3: TGCGCCAGCAGTGCAGGGTTGTATGGCTACACCTTC.

The chain recombines TRBV30 with TRBJ1-6; TRBD1 matches 8 bases. Germline lookup yields CDR1 GTSNPN and CDR2 SVGIG (reference sequence). This CDR3 has 15 residues. With V trimmed by 2 bases and J by 7 bases, 7 bases remained unmatched. CDR3 amino acids: CAWSFKDRDNSPLHF. The CDR3 DNA is TGTGCCTGGAGTTTTAAGGACAGGGACAATTCACCCCTCCACTTT.

The chain recombines TRBV29-1 with TRBJ1-1, with 11 bases lining up with TRBD1. Losses at the gene ends were 3 bases for V and 4 bases for J; bases not matched to a gene: 10. CDR1 and CDR2 (germline): SQVTM, ANQGSEA. This CDR3 is 16 amino acids long. The CDR3: CSVDLGQGAGGTEAFF. The CDR3 DNA follows: TGCAGCGTTGATCTAGGACAGGGGGCCGGGGGCACTGAAGCTTTCTTT.

The CDR3 protein is CASSYRPDSGNTIYF. CDR3 nucleotide sequence: TGTGCCAGCAGTTACCGTCCAGACTCTGGAAACACCATATATTTT. This sequence joins TRBV6-5 and TRBJ1-3; no clear D gene. From germline, CDR1 is MNHEY and CDR2 SVGAGI. Trimming stripped 2 bases from V and 0 bases from J, with 8 bases between. The CDR3 sequence is 15 residues long.

The chain is built from TRBV5-4 and TRBJ1-1; maybe TRBD1 (5 bases). The CDR3 runs 14 residues. The V end lost 5 bases, the J end lost 4 bases, and 15 bases lay between the germline ends. Germline lookup yields CDR1 SGHNT and CDR2 YYREEE (reference sequence). CDR3 in DNA: TGTGCCAGCAGTTCGACCTGGGGGGGCACTGAAGCTTTCTTT. This sequence encodes CASSSTWGGTEAFF.

The V gene is TRBV11-2, the J gene TRBJ2-1; 9 bases are shared with TRBD2. The CDR3 is 14 amino acids. Losses at the gene ends were 3 bases for V and 10 bases for J; bases not matched to a gene: 7. Germline V CDR1 and CDR2: SGHAT, FQNNGV. CDR3 sequence (DNA): TGTGCCAGCAGCTTGGCGGGGGGGCCAGAGGAGCAGTTCTTC. Translating gives CASSLAGGPEEQFF.

To note about this clone: Other DNA sequences within the sample encode an identical CDR3. The chain combines TRBV2 with TRBJ1-1; tentatively, D is TRBD1 (5 bases). V was clipped by 3 bases and J by 1 base, with 6 bases between them. The CDR3 sequence is 13 residues long. Germline CDR1 SNHLY, CDR2 FYNNEI. For the CDR3, the DNA is TGTGCCAGCAGTGAGCAGGGGAACACTGAAGCTTTCTTT. As protein: CASSEQGNTEAFF.

The chain links TRBV6-6 to TRBJ2-1; perhaps TRBD1 as D (6 bases). The CDR3 consists of 15 residues. V lost 6 bases, J lost 9 bases, and 21 bases lay in between. From germline, CDR1 is MNHNY and CDR2 SVGAGI (reference sequence). CDR3 sequence (DNA): TGTGCCAGCAGAAGTACTTCAACAGGGACGGGTGAGCAGTTCTTC. This sequence encodes CASRSTSTGTGEQFF.

The J gene is TRBJ1-6, the V gene TRBV2, with 8 bases fitting TRBD1. J lost 2 bases, V lost 6 bases, and 3 bases had no gene match. The CDR3 covers 15 residues. The germline CDR1 and CDR2 sequences are SNHLY and FYNNEI. CDR3 loop: CASSQGAAYNSPLHF. The CDR3 nucleotides read TGTGCCAGCAGCCAGGGGGCGGCCTATAATTCACCCCTCCACTTT.

The chain has TRBV27 and TRBJ1-1, with D uncertain. This CDR3 contains 15 residues. The V gene lost 4 bases and the J gene lost 0 bases, with 12 bases spanning the gap. Germline V gives CDR1 MNHEY, CDR2 SMNVEV (reference sequence). The CDR3 nucleotides are TGTGCCAGCAGTTCCCGTGTAGAGATGAACACTGAAGCTTTCTTT. The encoded protein is CASSSRVEMNTEAFF.

The chain has TRBV6-5 and TRBJ1-2, with 8 bases lining up with TRBD1. This CDR3 contains 14 residues. With 5 bases clipped from V and 4 bases from J, the junction kept 6 bases outside the gene matches. Germline V gene sequence: CDR1 MNHEY, CDR2 SVGAGI. CDR3 coding DNA: TGTGCCAGCAGTCCTGGACAGGGCTCCTATGGCTACACCTTC. Residues: CASSPGQGSYGYTF.